This T cell receptor (beta chain) was retrieved from a study of cytomegalovirus exposure and HLA in healthy donors. Per germline, CDR1 MDHEN and CDR2 SYDVKM. This CDR3 region has 13 residues. Trimming took 10 bases from V and 4 from J, leaving 14 bases between them. Whole-study findings and limits: TRBV6-2, TRBV6-3 and other indistinguishable V segments were excluded.

About this clone: What it binds is not known.

In the PCR, 60 Vbeta and 13 Jbeta primers were used. Authors' methods: Roughly 10 million shared chains were among 65 million to 85 million unique TCR beta chains counted in a later analysis. Assay: immunoSEQ multiplex PCR; the TCRdb copy retains only in-frame clones and omits some. The DNA gave D and trimming, while V, J and clone size come from that table. This table has around 150,000 clones, more than 75% appearing once. The chain recombines TRBV28 with TRBJ2-1, with D maybe TRBD1 (5 bases). The sequencing input was PBMCs. This sequence originates from a man in his thirties or forties in good health and CMV-seronegative. Written as DNA, the CDR3 is TGTGCCACCCAGGGCCAGCCATACAATGAGCAGTTCTTC. This encodes CATQGQPYNEQFF. Based on the CDR3 plus reference TRBV28 and TRBJ2-1, the full variable domain is DVKVTQSSRYLVKRTGEKVFLECVQDMDHENMFWYRQDPGLGLRLIYFSYDVKMKEKGDIPEGYSVSREKKERFSLILESASTNQTSMYLCATQGQPYNEQFFGPGTRLTVL.